These 19 T cell receptor beta chains originate from one sample sequenced in a study of blood T cell repertoires in COVID-19. Sequenced by immunoSEQ multiplex PCR; TCRdb stores in-frame clones only, minus some. The table includes hundreds of thousands of clones, about 90% detected once. Input material: peripheral blood. These receptors all come from a woman aged 70-85 years with COVID-19, enrolled during active disease.

This clone was counted a single time. The V gene is TRBV28, the J gene TRBJ2-3, with 9 bases identical to TRBD1. From germline, CDR1 is MDHEN and CDR2 SYDVKM. The trim removed 7 bases at V and 5 bases at J, leaving 10 bases unmatched. The CDR3 is 15 amino acids. The CDR3 DNA is TGTGCCAGCATCACGCGGGACAGGGCGAAAGATACGCAGTATTTT. This encodes CASITRDRAKDTQYF.

The J gene is TRBJ2-1, the V gene TRBV11-3; D remains ambiguous. Germline CDR1 is SGHNT and CDR2 is YENEEA. This CDR3 spans 13 amino acids. Trimming removed 0 bases from V and 15 bases from J, with 15 bases in between. The chain's CDR3 is CASSLDRSAPWFF. CDR3 nucleotides: TGTGCCAGCAGCTTAGATCGCTCAGCGCCGTGGTTCTTC.

J is TRBJ2-1 and V is TRBV10-1; perhaps TRBD2 as D (5 bases). Germline CDR1 reads WNHNN; CDR2 reads SYGVQD (reference sequence). CDR3 length equals 12 residues. Between the trimmed V and J ends, which lost 8 bases and 7 bases, there was a span of 12 bases. The chain's CDR3 is CASGRHWNEQFF. In nucleotides, the CDR3 is TGCGCCAGCGGGAGACATTGGAATGAGCAGTTCTTC.

V is TRBV4-1 and J is TRBJ2-7, with D possibly being TRBD1 (6 bases). This CDR3 region has 14 residues. Germline loops: CDR1 MGHRA, CDR2 YSYEKL. Trimming left V 1 base short and J 3 bases short, with 10 bases between. CDR3 bases: TGCGCCAGCAGCCAAGGGCAGGGGTTCTACGAGCAGTACTTC. As protein: CASSQGQGFYEQYF.

This chain connects TRBV19 to TRBJ1-2, with 8 bases lining up with TRBD1. This CDR3 is built from 14 residues. V shed 7 bases and J 2 bases; nucleotides not matched to a gene: 6. The germline V gene has CDR1 LNHDA and CDR2 SQIVND (reference sequence). The CDR3 DNA reads as TGTGCCAGTACCCCGGGACAGGAGAACTATGGCTACACCTTC. Translated, it gives CASTPGQENYGYTF.

This sequence joins TRBV7-3 and TRBJ2-1, with 11 bases identical to TRBD2. The CDR3 covers 16 residues. After removal of 5 bases from V and 3 bases from J, the junction contained 6 bases not matched to a gene. The V gene's germline CDR1 is SGHTA and CDR2 FQGTGA. Written as DNA, the CDR3 is TGTGCCAGCAGCATTAGCGGGGGGGATAACTACAATGAGCAGTTCTTC. Its protein product is CASSISGGDNYNEQFF.

The rearrangement joins TRBV6-4 to TRBJ2-2; D remains ambiguous. This CDR3 has 14 residues. Between the trimmed V and J ends, which lost 6 bases and 8 bases, there was a span of 16 bases. CDR1 is MRHNA and CDR2 is SNTAGT in the germline V gene. CDR3 in DNA: TGTGCCAGCAGCACGGGTCCCCCACCGGGGGAGCTGTTTTTT. Amino acid sequence: CASSTGPPPGELFF.

Written as DNA, the CDR3 is TGTGCCAGCAGCGCCGGGACTAACTATGGCTACACCTTC. Translated: CASSAGTNYGYTF. V gene TRBV3-1 (or the pseudogene TRBV3-2) combines with J gene TRBJ1-2; D unclear. There are 13 residues in the CDR3. The V and J ends lost 5 bases and 0 bases respectively, with 7 bases between them. The germline gives CDR1 LGHDT, CDR2 YNNKEL (reference sequence).

The chain recombines TRBV11-2 with TRBJ1-5; D remains unclear. The CDR3 runs to 12 residues. Deletions cut 5 bases from V and 8 bases from J, with 10 bases between. Germline-derived CDR1 and CDR2 are SGHAT and FQNNGV. CDR3 coding DNA: TGTGCCAGCAGCCCCGGGGTCGAGCCCCAGCATTTT. It codes for CASSPGVEPQHF.

This rearrangement joins TRBV5-6 to TRBJ1-1, with D maybe TRBD1 (5 bases). CDR1 is SGHDT and CDR2 is YYEEEE in the germline V gene. The CDR3 spans 14 residues. Trimming removed 0 bases from V and 6 bases from J, with 12 bases in between. Written as DNA, the CDR3 is TGTGCCAGCAGCTTGGTGGGGCGGGGTTCTGAAGCTTTCTTT. Translating it yields CASSLVGRGSEAFF.

This clone was found once. The chain is built from TRBV29-1 and TRBJ2-1; perhaps TRBD1 as D (5 bases). Trimming took 8 bases from V and 4 from J, leaving 9 bases between them. There are 11 residues in the CDR3. Germline CDR1 and CDR2: SQVTM and ANQGSEA. CDR3 amino acids: CSKTEYNEQFF. Written as DNA, the CDR3 is TGCAGCAAGACAGAGTACAATGAGCAGTTCTTC.

The chain recombines TRBV7-2 with TRBJ1-1, with 8 bases matching TRBD1. After removal of 3 bases from V and 3 bases from J, the junction contained 6 bases not matched to a gene. This CDR3 contains 15 residues. Germline CDR1 SGHTA, CDR2 FQGNSA. The CDR3 protein is CASSLGTGDYTEAFF. The DNA for the CDR3 is TGTGCCAGCAGCTTGGGGACAGGTGATTACACTGAAGCTTTCTTT.

J is TRBJ1-6 and V is TRBV28; 10 bases are a match to TRBD1. From germline, CDR1 is MDHEN and CDR2 SYDVKM. V shed 4 bases and J 7 bases; nucleotides not matched to a gene: 4. This CDR3 is built from 15 residues. The CDR3 bases are TGTGCCAGCAGTTCTCCGGGACAGGGGAATTCACCCCTCCACTTT. Residues: CASSSPGQGNSPLHF. The entire variable domain, with the rest obtained from reference TRBV28 and TRBJ1-6, is as follows: DVKVTQSSRYLVKRTGEKVFLECVQDMDHENMFWYRQDPGLGLRLIYFSYDVKMKEKGDIPEGYSVSREKKERFSLILESASTNQTSMYLCASSSPGQGNSPLHFGNGTRLTVT.

The rearrangement joins TRBV6-5 to TRBJ1-2; TRBD1 agrees at 7 bases. The CDR3 runs 13 residues. Germline CDR1 reads MNHEY; CDR2 reads SVGAGI. The trim removed 10 bases at V and 4 bases at J, leaving 9 bases unmatched. CDR3 DNA: TGTGCCACCTGGACAGGCAACTCCTATGGCTACACCTTC. As protein: CATWTGNSYGYTF.

The rearrangement uses TRBV3-1 (or the pseudogene TRBV3-2) and TRBJ2-7, with TRBD2 matching over 8 bases. The trim removed 0 bases at V and 3 bases at J, leaving 7 bases unmatched. The germline CDR1 and CDR2 sequences are LGHDT and YNNKEL (reference sequence). This CDR3 is built from 16 residues. The CDR3, as DNA: TGTGCCAGCAGCCAAGATACAGCGGGGGAGAGCTACGAGCAGTACTTC. Residues: CASSQDTAGESYEQYF.

This clone was counted a single time. This chain links TRBV29-1 with TRBJ1-6; TRBD1 is a possible D gene (5 bases). The germline V gene encodes CDR1 SQVTM and CDR2 ANQGSEA. V dropped 6 bases and J dropped 9 bases, with 18 bases sitting between them. This CDR3 region has 14 residues. Written as DNA, the CDR3 is TGCAGCGTATCAACCGGGACTTCAATTTCACCCCTCCACTTT. As protein: CSVSTGTSISPLHF.

The chain joins TRBV27 to TRBJ1-2; TRBD1 agrees at 7 bases. Germline trimming cut 5 bases from V and 4 bases from J; bases unmatched to any gene: 7. The germline V gene encodes CDR1 MNHEY and CDR2 SMNVEV (reference sequence). The CDR3 consists of 14 residues. Written as DNA, the CDR3 is TGTGCCAGCAGTACCCTCGGGACAGTCTATGGCTACACCTTC. It translates to CASSTLGTVYGYTF.

The chain recombines TRBV21-1 with TRBJ1-1; TRBD1 is taken as the D call from the table, unchecked against the DNA. TRBV21-1 is a pseudogene. The CDR3 is 14 amino acids. For the CDR3, the DNA is TGTGCCAGCAGCAAGGATGACAGGGGTAGTGAAGCTTTCTTT. Its translation: CASSKDDRGSEAFF.

This chain links TRBV3-1 (or the pseudogene TRBV3-2) with TRBJ1-1, with a possible D match to TRBD1 (6 bases). From germline, CDR1 is LGHDT and CDR2 YNNKEL (reference sequence). V lost 2 bases and J lost 1, with 8 bases in between. The CDR3 has 14 amino acids. In DNA, the CDR3 is TGTGCCAGCAGCCAAATACAGGGGAACACTGAAGCTTTCTTT. This encodes CASSQIQGNTEAFF.